The T cell receptor beta chain described here comes from a study of tumor-infiltrating lymphocytes in localized non-small cell lung cancer (dated by TCRdb to the early 2020s). Regarding the complete study: The cohort included patients whose samples were collected after neoadjuvant chemotherapy, as well as both smokers and never-smokers and several histologies. From each patient came resected tumor tissue plus uninvolved lung tissue from that same patient, and the uninvolved lung tissue was described as non-adjacent to the tumor. The same patients underwent several integrated assays, with TCR sequencing performed together with flow cytometry, multiplex immunofluorescence, RNA-seq, exome sequencing and proteomics. In total, the ICON cohort was made up of about 160 surgical patients who had localized non-small cell lung cancer and whose tumors were resected. For 55 to 70 patients, immunoSEQ T-cell fraction was compared between paired tumor and uninvolved lung.

The T-cell fraction in tumor and uninvolved lung tissue was provided by TCR sequencing with the immunoSEQ assay. The paper's processing steps were these. For survival analysis, patients were divided into high (upper tertile) and low (lower two tertiles) T-cell fraction groups, which were compared by log-rank test. A signed-rank test was used to test paired tumor versus uninvolved lung differences in T-cell fraction. TCRdb holds this immuneACCESS table with in-frame rearrangements only. Some clones are missing; in checked studies, unresolved V genes explain under half, and the rest has no known cause. V and J calls and clone size are given by that table; D and trimming were obtained from the DNA. The sample contains more than 10,000 clones, approximately 85% of them found a single time. The ten largest clones take up under 4.5% of the sample. Via the germline V gene, CDR1 is ENHRY and CDR2 SYGVKD. Taken from cysteine to phenylalanine, the CDR3 has 13 residues. The sequence is cut down to CDR3 DNA, 39 bases in frame from base 1. V lost 4 bases and J lost 1 base; the stretch between them is 7 bases long.

Enrollment in ICON was initiated in April 2016, and the last patient was enrolled in 2018. A subcohort of approximately 76 patients provided fresh tumor and matched uninvolved tissue for in-depth immune analyses, with TCR sequencing among those analyses. TCR sequencing was performed on DNA isolated from bulk tissue, without cell sorting. The investigation overall reported the following: Because different assays used different pieces of the same tissue, intratumor heterogeneity could not be separated from technical variation. Assay coverage varied across patients depending on available tissue quantity, so only a subset of the cohort had TCR sequencing. No difference in TCR-derived T-cell fraction was observed between the flow cytometry-defined immunotypes IM1 (good prognosis) and IM2 (poor prognosis). Consistent with immunofluorescence CD3 counts, TCRbeta sequencing supported greater T cell infiltration in tumors than in uninvolved lung tissue.

About this clone itself: What antigen it recognizes has not been identified. No much larger clone exists at a distance of one base, and base qualities are not known.

Recombination connected TRBV10-3 to TRBJ1-1; the D gene remains uncertain. The clonotype comes from a human donor with non-small cell lung cancer. The sequenced sample consisted of uninvolved lung tissue not adjacent to the tumor. The sequenced DNA is TGTGCCATCAGTGGGGGAGGGAACACTGAAGCTTTCTTT. Translated, this is CAISGGGNTEAFF.